This section outlines one T cell receptor (beta chain) sequence together with its context. Across over 20 US areas, participants ranged in age from about 18 to 90 years. Either two negative PCRs, clearance, or symptom resolution qualified Cohort 3 donors as recovered. The data derive from a study of blood T cell repertoires in COVID-19. Study-wide background: PBMCs, B-cell-depleted T cells, or T cells were the source of the cDNA or gDNA that made up the material.

Authors' analysis steps: Reference gene primer amplification yielded estimated nucleated cell counts. Sequenced by immunoSEQ multiplex PCR; TCRdb stores in-frame clones only, minus some. The D gene and trimming were derived from the DNA, and the V and J assignments and clone size from that table. In the table there are approximately 170,000 clones, 84% of which are singletons. This CDR3 has 12 residues. Germline lookup yields CDR1 SNHLY and CDR2 FYNNEI. Trimming stripped 4 bases from V and 15 bases from J, with 15 bases between. The chain links TRBV2 to TRBJ2-2, with D perhaps matching TRBD2 (5 bases). The sample comprised PBMCs or T cells enriched from blood (not recorded which). The sequence derives from a woman aged 50 to 60 who had recovered from COVID-19. The DNA for the CDR3 is TGTGCCAGCAGTGCCGGGTACGGGAAGGTGTTTTTT. It is translated as CASSAGYGKVFF.